Sequencing of this TCR beta chain was carried out in a study of cytomegalovirus exposure and HLA in healthy donors. At the level of the study: The approximately 120 validation repertoires, a later analysis reported, used the same platform as the 550 to 700 repertoires from the first cohort.

V trimming: 5 bases; J trimming: 5 bases; junction bases outside the gene matches: 12. Germline values: CDR1 SGDLS, CDR2 YYNGEE. The CDR3 consists of 15 residues. Assay used: immunoSEQ multiplex PCR; TCRdb lists only in-frame clones, some missing. Among more than 120,000 clones listed, approximately 88% were seen once. Study conclusions and caveats: Overall, 164 TCR beta chains were annotated as cytomegalovirus-associated. Subsequent analysis revealed that first-cohort TCR clusters tended to co-occur in the roughly 120 validation repertoires.

Comment on this clone: What it binds is unknown.

The receptor's source is a man in his late teens or twenties in good health and CMV-seropositive. Sequencing was done on a sample of PBMCs. The chain uses TRBV9 and TRBJ2-7, with 8 bases aligning to TRBD1. The CDR3, as DNA: TGTGCCAGCAGTCTCAGCGGACAGGGTAGCGACGAGCAGTACTTC. Encoded protein: CASSLSGQGSDEQYF.